The TCR beta chain under discussion was sequenced for a study of T cell responses to AZD1222 COVID-19 vaccine. Overall study findings and caveats: Breadth and depth of Spike-specific TCRs rose after two AZD1222 doses. Baseline testing showed seropositivity in only six AZD1222 recipients.

A remark on this clone: The antigen is not known.

Sequenced by immunoSEQ multiplex PCR; TCRdb stores in-frame clones only, minus some. The sample lists 100,000 to 120,000 clones, about 87% occurring once. Doses given second, at about 4 or about 12 weeks, were pooled. The V gene end was trimmed by 6 bases and the J gene end by 0 bases; junction bases not matched to a gene: 4. The CDR3 length is 15 residues. Germline V gene data show CDR1 as LNHDA and CDR2 as SQIVND (reference sequence). The receptor comes from an adult who received the AZD1222 COVID-19 vaccine. V and J are TRBV19 and TRBJ1-4, with 7 bases fitting TRBD1. Sequenced material: peripheral blood, taken 28 days after the second AZD1222 dose. CDR3 loop: CASRTGIATNEKLFF. CDR3 in DNA: TGTGCCAGTAGGACAGGGATTGCAACTAATGAAAAACTGTTTTTT. Full variable domain (outside the CDR3, taken from reference TRBV19 and TRBJ1-4): DGGITQSPKYLFRKEGQNVTLSCEQNLNHDAMYWYRQDPGQGLRLIYYSQIVNDFQKGDIAEGYSVSREKKESFPLTVTSAQKNPTAFYLCASRTGIATNEKLFFGSGTQLSVL.